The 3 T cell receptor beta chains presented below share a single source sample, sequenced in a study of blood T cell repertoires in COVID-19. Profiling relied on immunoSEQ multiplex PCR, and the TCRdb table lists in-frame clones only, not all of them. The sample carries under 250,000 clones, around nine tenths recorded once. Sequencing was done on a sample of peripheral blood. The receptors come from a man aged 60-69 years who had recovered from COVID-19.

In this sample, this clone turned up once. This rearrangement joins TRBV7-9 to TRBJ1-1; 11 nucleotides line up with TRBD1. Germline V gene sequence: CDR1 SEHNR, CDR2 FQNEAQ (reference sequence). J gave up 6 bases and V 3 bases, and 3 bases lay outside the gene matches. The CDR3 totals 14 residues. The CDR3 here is CASSFGQGASEAFF. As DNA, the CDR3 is TGTGCCAGCAGCTTTGGACAGGGGGCTTCTGAAGCTTTCTTT.

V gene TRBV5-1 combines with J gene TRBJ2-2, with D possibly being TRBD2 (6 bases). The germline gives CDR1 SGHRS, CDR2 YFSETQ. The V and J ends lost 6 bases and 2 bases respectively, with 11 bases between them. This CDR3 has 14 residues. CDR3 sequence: CASTPGVNTGELFF. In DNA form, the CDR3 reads TGCGCCAGCACTCCGGGGGTTAACACCGGGGAGCTGTTTTTT.

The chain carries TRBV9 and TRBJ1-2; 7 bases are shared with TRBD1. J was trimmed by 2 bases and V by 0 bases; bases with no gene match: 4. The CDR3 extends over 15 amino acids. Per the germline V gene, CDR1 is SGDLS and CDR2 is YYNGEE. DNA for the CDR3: TGTGCCAGCAGCGTAGACGAGGGGGCCAACTATGGCTACACCTTC. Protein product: CASSVDEGANYGYTF. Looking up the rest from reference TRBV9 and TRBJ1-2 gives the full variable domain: DSGVTQTPKHLITATGQRVTLRCSPRSGDLSVYWYQQSLDQGLQFLIQYYNGEERAKGNILERFSAQQFPDLHSELNLSSLELGDSALYFCASSVDEGANYGYTFGSGTRLTVV.